The present TCR beta chain was sequenced within a study of radiotherapy plus CTLA-4 blockade in lung cancer. For the study at large: Patients showed objective responses in about 20% of cases and disease control in 30% to 40%. Study-wide points: How blood T cell clones changed early, along with interferon-beta, reportedly forecast response best. The study found tumor-derived TCR clones expanded in blood after radiotherapy plus ipilimumab.

Sequenced by immunoSEQ multiplex PCR; TCRdb stores in-frame clones only, minus some. The sample shows 78,000 or so clones, around 87% of them seen only once. The CDR3 covers 15 residues. The germline V gene has CDR1 MNHNY and CDR2 SVGAGI (reference sequence). Trimming cost V 6 bases and J 1 base; bases outside gene matches: 8. With regard to this clone: The antigen is undetermined.

Enrolled patients, whose metastatic non-small-cell lung cancer was chemo-refractory, received focal radiation plus CTLA-4 blockade with ipilimumab. This sequence joins TRBV6-6 and TRBJ2-7, with TRBD2 matching 8 bases. This sample comprised peripheral blood, obtained from a patient treated with radiotherapy plus ipilimumab. This TCR derives from a human donor with non-small cell lung cancer who had stable disease on radiotherapy plus ipilimumab. The CDR3 coding sequence is TGTGCCAGCAGACAAACCGGGACTAGGTCCTACGAGCAGTACTTC. Protein product: CASRQTGTRSYEQYF.